This T cell receptor (beta chain) originates from a study of Ad26.COV2.S vaccination and SARS-CoV-2 variants. Across the whole study: The donor was enrolled in the Ad26.COV2.S arm of the COV1001 trial. Study-level findings and limits: After vaccination, reports described spike-specific CD8+ and CD4+ T cell responses as showing substantial breadth.

TCRdb's table, derived via immunoSEQ multiplex PCR, lists solely in-frame clones and lacks some. The sample holds about 350,000 clones, about 88% seen once. This clone has more than one count but fewer than ten. Its antigen is currently unknown. The CDR3 is made up of 15 amino acids. Trimming cost V 0 bases and J 4 bases, with 12 bases left between them. Germline V CDR1 and CDR2: LGHDT, YNNKEL (reference sequence). Treatment specified: 15 to 20 received Ad26.COV2.S at low or high dose, single or two shots; about 5 received placebo; per-sample allocation not given. It was on day 63 after the first vaccine or placebo injection that samples were taken. The sample came from a Boston adult aged 18-55 years.

The sequences come from peripheral blood, collected in a trial of Ad26.COV2.S vaccine versus placebo. The TCR comes from a person aged 18-60 years who received the Ad26.COV2.S COVID-19 vaccine or a placebo. The chain links TRBV3-1 (or the pseudogene TRBV3-2) to TRBJ2-5; D is ambiguous. The CDR3 loop reads CASSQDPTPIETQYF. The CDR3, as DNA: TGTGCCAGCAGCCAAGATCCTACTCCGATAGAGACCCAGTACTTC.